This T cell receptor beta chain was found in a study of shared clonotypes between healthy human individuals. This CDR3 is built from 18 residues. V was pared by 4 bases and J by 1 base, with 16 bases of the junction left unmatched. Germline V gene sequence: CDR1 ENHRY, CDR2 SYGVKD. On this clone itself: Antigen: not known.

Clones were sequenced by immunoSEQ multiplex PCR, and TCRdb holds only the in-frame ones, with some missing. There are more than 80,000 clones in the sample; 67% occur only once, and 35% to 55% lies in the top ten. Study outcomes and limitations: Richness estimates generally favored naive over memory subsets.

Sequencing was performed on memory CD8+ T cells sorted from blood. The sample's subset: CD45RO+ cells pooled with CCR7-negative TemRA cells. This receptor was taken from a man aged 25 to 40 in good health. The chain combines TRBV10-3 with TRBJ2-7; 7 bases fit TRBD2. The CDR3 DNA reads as TGTGCCATCAGTGGAGGGCTCGGAACTCGCGGGAGTTCCTACGAGCAGTACTTC. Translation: CAISGGLGTRGSSYEQYF.